One sample yielded the 7 T cell receptor beta chains listed below, sequenced in a study of shared clonotypes between healthy human individuals. Using immunoSEQ multiplex PCR, the repertoire was profiled, and TCRdb retains in-frame clones only, with some absent. The data contain more than 450,000 clones, 70% to 80% of them singletons. Sequences were obtained from PBMCs. Source of these receptors: a woman aged 40 to 50 in good health. Some clones in this sample may be carry-over from other donors' samples.

This clone appeared a single time. This chain links TRBV25-1 with TRBJ2-7, with TRBD2 matching 8 bases. V shed 6 bases and J 3 bases; nucleotides not matched to a gene: 10. CDR1 and CDR2 (germline): MGHDK, SYGVNS. This CDR3 spans 15 amino acids. CDR3 nucleotides: TGTGCCAGCAGCCTCTCAGCGGGAGCCTTCTACGAGCAGTACTTC. Protein: CASSLSAGAFYEQYF.

The V call is TRBV30, the J call TRBJ2-7, with TRBD1 identical over 8 bases. The V gene end was trimmed by 3 bases and the J gene end by 7 bases; junction bases not matched to a gene: 11. Germline values: CDR1 GTSNPN, CDR2 SVGIG (reference sequence). There are 14 residues in the CDR3. The CDR3 DNA reads as TGTGCCTGGAGCCGGCAGGGGGCGGGGAGGGAGCAGTACTTC. Translated, it gives CAWSRQGAGREQYF.

A word on this clone: At one end, the junction sequence differs from germline, possibly due to a read error. This chain connects TRBV5-4 to TRBJ1-1; the D gene is possibly TRBD1 (6 bases). In germline, CDR1 is SGHNT, CDR2 YYREEE (reference sequence). This CDR3 region has 14 residues. CDR3 nucleotide sequence: TGCGCCAGCAGCCAAGAGGGGGGGACCACTGAAGCTTTCTTT. It yields the protein CASSQEGGTTEAFF.

The chain joins TRBV5-1 to TRBJ2-3; perhaps TRBD1 as D (6 bases). The V gene lost 2 bases and the J gene lost 1 base, with 14 bases spanning the gap. CDR1 and CDR2 from the germline V gene are SGHRS and YFSETQ. This CDR3 has 16 residues. The CDR3 reads CASSFDTGFGTDTQYF. The CDR3 nucleotides read TGCGCCAGCAGCTTTGATACAGGGTTTGGCACAGATACGCAGTATTTT.

The chain employs TRBV5-1 and TRBJ2-6, with D possibly TRBD2 on 6 matching bases. Trimming left V 4 bases short and J 2 bases short, with 10 bases between. This CDR3 is built from 15 residues. Germline lookup yields CDR1 SGHRS and CDR2 YFSETQ. In DNA form, the CDR3 reads TGCGCCAGCAGCAGGGACTCAACTGGGGCCAACGTCCTGACTTTC. It codes for CASSRDSTGANVLTF.

CDR3 sequence: CASSFRLAGRDNEQFF. In DNA form, the CDR3 reads TGTGCCAGCAGTTTCCGACTAGCGGGGCGCGACAATGAGCAGTTCTTC. The J gene is TRBJ2-1, the V gene TRBV27, with TRBD2 matching 11 bases. This CDR3 contains 16 residues. Germline CDR1 MNHEY, CDR2 SMNVEV (reference sequence). Trimming at V came to 3 bases and at J to 5 bases, leaving 6 bases not matched to a gene.

The chain couples TRBV7-9 to TRBJ2-5, with TRBD2 matching over 11 bases. The CDR3 has 14 residues. The germline V gene has CDR1 SEHNR and CDR2 FQNEAQ (reference sequence). V was clipped by 5 bases and J by 3 bases; unmatched bases: 2. Here the CDR3 DNA reads TGTGCCAGCAGCCTGACTAGCGGGAAAGAGACCCAGTACTTC. This translates into CASSLTSGKETQYF.